This T cell receptor (beta chain) stems from a study of blood T cell repertoires in COVID-19. Whole-study context: Acute and convalescent COVID-19 samples came from the United States, Italy and Spain. T cells, B-cell-depleted T cells, or PBMCs provided the cDNA or gDNA that served as material.

Per the original data handling: Amplification of reference gene primers was used by the study to estimate nucleated cell counts. Method: immunoSEQ multiplex PCR; TCRdb's copy keeps in-frame clones and lacks some. V and J calls and clone size follow that table, whereas D and trimming were derived from the DNA. The table shows approximately 250,000 clones, with 65% to 90% occurring only once. The TCR sequence derives from a woman aged 45-59 years with acute or convalescent COVID-19. Sequenced material: peripheral blood.

The CDR3, as DNA: TGTGCCAGCAGCGATGGGGACAGGGGGCTTACTGAAGCTTTCTTT. It encodes CASSDGDRGLTEAFF. The chain joins TRBV5-4 to TRBJ1-1, with TRBD1 matching 12 bases. V lost 4 bases to trimming and J lost 5 bases; unmatched junction nucleotides: 6. There are 15 residues in the CDR3. CDR1 and CDR2 (germline): SGHNT, YYREEE (reference sequence).